The 24 T cell receptor beta chains listed next were all sequenced from one sample in a study of vaccination effects on CD4 cells after COVID-19. The antigens of these receptors remain unknown. Libraries were prepared by immunoSEQ multiplex PCR; TCRdb keeps only in-frame clonotypes and omits some of them. The table lists over 35,000 clones, over 65% of them singletons, with 3% to 4.5% in the top ten. Between days 9 and 10 of culture, CD4+ T cells were separated out. PCR confirmed that the person was infected with SARS-CoV-2 between March and December 2020. Two-dose vaccination with either BNT162b2 or mRNA-1273 was given to the participants. Sample: CD4+ T cells from PBMCs cultured without peptide, taken after COVID-19 vaccination. The receptor set was obtained from a human donor who had a prior SARS-CoV-2 infection.

This sequence joins TRBV7-3 and TRBJ2-3; D gene unclear. Germline V gives CDR1 SGHTA, CDR2 FQGTGA. CDR3 length: 13 amino acids. The germline V and J ends were trimmed by 5 bases and 2 bases, with 8 bases remaining between them. This chain's CDR3 is CASSREITDTQYF. The DNA for the CDR3 is TGTGCCAGCAGCAGAGAGATCACAGATACGCAGTATTTT. The complete variable domain, with remaining parts taken from reference TRBV7-3 and TRBJ2-3, reads GAGVSQTPSNKVTEKGKYVELRCDPISGHTALYWYRQSLGQGPEFLIYFQGTGAADDSGLPNDRFFAVRPEGSVSTLKIQRTERGDSAVYLCASSREITDTQYFGPGTRLTVL.

This chain uses TRBV30 with TRBJ1-3; D not certain. Trimming removed 0 bases at V and 3 bases at J, with 9 bases between. The length of the CDR3 is 14 residues. Per germline, CDR1 GTSNPN and CDR2 SVGIG (reference sequence). The CDR3 protein is CAWSVSAVGNTIYF. Here the CDR3 DNA reads TGTGCCTGGAGTGTATCGGCAGTTGGAAACACCATATATTTT.

This clone was detected once. V is TRBV12-3 or TRBV12-4 and J is TRBJ1-1; 8 bases are a match to TRBD1. The V gene end was trimmed by 4 bases and the J gene end by 10 bases; junction bases not matched to a gene: 8. The CDR3 covers 13 residues. The CDR3: CASSYDRGLGAFF. CDR3 in DNA: TGTGCCAGCAGTTACGACAGGGGTTTAGGAGCTTTCTTT.

V gene TRBV21-1 combines with J gene TRBJ1-5. TRBV21-1 is a documented pseudogene. The CDR3 runs 16 residues. The CDR3 region is CASSKVRRKVNQPQHF. The CDR3 DNA reads as TGTGCCAGCAGCAAAGTAAGGAGGAAGGTGAATCAGCCCCAGCATTTT.

The V gene is TRBV5-1, the J gene TRBJ2-1, with D perhaps TRBD2 (7 bases). CDR3 length: 15 amino acids. Germline CDR1 SGHRS, CDR2 YFSETQ. V dropped 3 bases and J dropped 8 bases, with 18 bases sitting between them. The CDR3 DNA reads TGCGCCAGCAGCTCTACTGGTGGGGGGGCCCATGAGCAGTTCTTC. Its protein is CASSSTGGGAHEQFF.

This chain links TRBV3-1 (or the pseudogene TRBV3-2) with TRBJ1-5; perhaps TRBD1 as D (5 bases). V was trimmed by 0 bases and J by 2 bases, leaving 17 bases between them. The CDR3 is 18 residues long. CDR1 and CDR2 (germline): LGHDT, YNNKEL (reference sequence). The CDR3 DNA reads TGTGCCAGCAGCCAAGATACGGGGGGAATAAGGGGCAATCAGCCCCAGCATTTT. Protein: CASSQDTGGIRGNQPQHF.

The V gene is TRBV4-1, the J gene TRBJ1-4; D not resolved. This CDR3 spans 16 amino acids. CDR1 MGHRA and CDR2 YSYEKL come from the germline V gene. V lost 0 bases to trimming and J lost 3 bases, with 11 bases between them. This CDR3 reads CASSQETASANEKLFF. The CDR3 DNA is TGCGCCAGCAGCCAAGAAACGGCTTCTGCTAATGAAAAACTGTTTTTT.

The chain links TRBV5-1 to TRBJ1-2; the match to TRBD1 covers 7 bases. The trim removed 4 bases at V and 4 bases at J, leaving 10 bases unmatched. Germline V lookup: CDR1 SGHRS, CDR2 YFSETQ. The CDR3 is made up of 15 amino acids. The CDR3 reads CASSPDPTGSYGYTF. Here the CDR3 DNA reads TGCGCCAGCAGCCCCGACCCGACAGGGTCCTATGGCTACACCTTC.

The chain is built from TRBV7-9 and TRBJ2-5; TRBD2 matches at 10 bases. This CDR3 contains 16 residues. V was clipped by 1 base and J by 4 bases; unmatched bases: 6. CDR1 SEHNR and CDR2 FQNEAQ come from the germline V gene (reference sequence). This CDR3 reads CASSLVASGGPETQYF. CDR3 DNA sequence: TGTGCCAGCAGCTTAGTCGCTAGCGGGGGCCCAGAGACCCAGTACTTC.

The chain combines TRBV30 with TRBJ1-2; the D is unclear. The CDR3 loop spans 17 amino acids. Per germline, CDR1 GTSNPN and CDR2 SVGIG (reference sequence). Trimming took off 1 base at V and 4 bases at J, with 22 bases between the two ends. CDR3 DNA: TGTGCCTGGAGTGGCCCGGATCCTTATTATCCCCTCTATGGCTACACCTTC. Translated: CAWSGPDPYYPLYGYTF.

The chain employs TRBV6-5 and TRBJ1-1; perhaps TRBD1 as D (5 bases). Trimming stripped 5 bases from V and 6 bases from J, with 13 bases between. The CDR3 length is 13 residues. Germline lookup yields CDR1 MNHEY and CDR2 SVGAGI. CDR3 sequence reads: CASSPRDLPEAFF. As DNA, the CDR3 is TGTGCCAGCAGTCCACGGGACCTGCCTGAAGCTTTCTTT.

The rearrangement joins TRBV11-2 to TRBJ2-7; 9 bases map to TRBD1. The CDR3 has 15 amino acids. CDR1 SGHAT and CDR2 FQNNGV come from the germline V gene. The J segment lost 2 bases and the V segment lost 5 bases, leaving 7 bases of the junction unmatched. CDR3 residues: CASSPIRQGAYEQYF. The CDR3 bases are TGTGCCAGCAGCCCGATCCGACAGGGGGCCTACGAGCAGTACTTC.

The CDR3 here is CASSLWGSGDQPQHF. CDR3 coding DNA: TGTGCCAGCAGCTTATGGGGTTCGGGGGATCAGCCCCAGCATTTT. The chain recombines TRBV7-2 with TRBJ1-5; D might be TRBD1 (5 bases). This CDR3 has 15 residues. The germline V gene encodes CDR1 SGHTA and CDR2 FQGNSA. Between the trimmed V and J ends, which lost 2 bases and 5 bases, there was a span of 13 bases.

This chain joins TRBV18 and TRBJ1-2; 8 bases match TRBD1. Germline CDR1 and CDR2: KGHSH and LQKENI. Germline trimming cut 3 bases from V and 0 bases from J; bases unmatched to any gene: 6. CDR3 size: 16 residues. The CDR3 protein is CASSPMTGDANYGYTF. Here the CDR3 DNA reads TGTGCCAGCTCACCTATGACAGGGGATGCTAACTATGGCTACACCTTC.

The DNA of the CDR3 is TGTGCCAGCAGTTTATATGGGAGTAGCTCCTACGAGCAGTACTTC. This codes for CASSLYGSSSYEQYF. The chain combines TRBV28 with TRBJ2-7; TRBD2 is a possible D gene (5 bases). Germline V CDR1 and CDR2: MDHEN, SYDVKM. The V gene lost 1 base and the J gene lost 0 bases, with 10 bases spanning the gap. The CDR3 spans 15 residues.

This clone was counted between two and nine times. The chain joins TRBV4-1 to TRBJ1-4; 7 nucleotides line up with TRBD1. Unmatched junction bases numbered 7, after V lost 3 bases and J lost 3 bases. The V gene's germline CDR1 is MGHRA and CDR2 YSYEKL. The CDR3 contains 16 residues. In DNA form, the CDR3 reads TGCGCCAGCAGCCAGGCGACCGGGACAGCTAATGAAAAACTGTTTTTT. It codes for CASSQATGTANEKLFF.

The chain combines TRBV9 with TRBJ1-1, with a weak D call TRBD1 (5 bases). V was cut by 3 bases and J by 3 bases, with 12 bases left in between. CDR1 is SGDLS and CDR2 is YYNGEE in the germline V gene. CDR3 length: 14 residues. The chain's CDR3 is CASSETVWDTEAFF. CDR3 bases: TGTGCCAGCAGCGAGACAGTATGGGACACTGAAGCTTTCTTT.

V usage is TRBV25-1 and J usage is TRBJ2-5; unclear D gene. The germline CDR1 and CDR2 sequences are MGHDK and SYGVNS. CDR3 length: 15 residues. Trimming took off 3 bases at V and 4 bases at J, with 15 bases between the two ends. CDR3 in DNA: TGTGCCAGCAGTGATCCTGTGGACGTCCTAGAGACCCAGTACTTC. This codes for CASSDPVDVLETQYF.

The chain is built from TRBV7-2 and TRBJ2-3; 9 nucleotides align to TRBD2. The CDR3 has 19 residues. Germline V gives CDR1 SGHTA, CDR2 FQGNSA. The junction had 17 bases not matched to a gene; V was cut back by 2 bases and J by 5 bases. CDR3 residues: CASSLLYVVAGGRGDTQYF. For the CDR3, the DNA is TGTGCCAGCAGCTTACTGTATGTTGTCGCGGGAGGGAGGGGAGATACGCAGTATTTT.

The chain uses TRBV6-5 and TRBJ1-3; possible D gene TRBD1, 5 bases. V was pared by 6 bases and J by 4 bases, with 7 bases between. The germline V gene encodes CDR1 MNHEY and CDR2 SVGAGI. The CDR3 length is 12 residues. CDR3 in amino acids: CASRPGGNTIYF. The CDR3 DNA reads TGTGCCAGCAGACCAGGGGGAAACACCATATATTTT.

This clone was counted a single time. This chain links TRBV2 with TRBJ1-2; TRBD1 matches at 7 bases. V was clipped by 8 bases and J by 7 bases; unmatched bases: 19. This CDR3 is 16 amino acids long. Germline V gene data show CDR1 as SNHLY and CDR2 as FYNNEI. Here the CDR3 reads CASLPGTARVMGGYTF. In DNA form, the CDR3 reads TGTGCCAGCCTACCCGGGACAGCCCGGGTGATGGGTGGCTACACCTTC.

The V and J genes are TRBV5-4 and TRBJ2-2; possibly TRBD1 for D (6 bases). Germline V lookup: CDR1 SGHNT, CDR2 YYREEE (reference sequence). The CDR3 sequence is 16 residues long. Trimming removed 5 bases at V and 9 bases at J, with 23 bases between. CDR3: CASRQINRAGIRELFF. In DNA form, the CDR3 reads TGTGCCAGCAGACAAATTAACAGGGCCGGTATCCGGGAGCTGTTTTTT.

This clone was picked up a small number of times. The chain combines TRBV5-5 with TRBJ2-1; no definite D call. Germline lookup yields CDR1 SGHKS and CDR2 YYEKEE (reference sequence). V lost 1 base and J 0 bases, leaving 8 bases between the germline ends. This CDR3 has 15 residues. The CDR3 protein is CASSLQTSSYNEQFF. In DNA form, the CDR3 reads TGTGCCAGCAGCTTGCAGACAAGCTCCTACAATGAGCAGTTCTTC.

The rearrangement uses TRBV3-1 (or the pseudogene TRBV3-2) and TRBJ2-3; perhaps TRBD2 as D (7 bases). The CDR3 has 16 residues. From germline, CDR1 is LGHDT and CDR2 YNNKEL (reference sequence). V was trimmed by 1 base and J by 3 bases, leaving 14 bases between them. CDR3 loop: CASSQVRGGRTDTQYF. The CDR3 nucleotides are TGTGCCAGCAGCCAAGTTCGCGGGGGCAGGACAGATACGCAGTATTTT.